This TCR beta chain stems from a study of CD8 T cells in Susac syndrome. RNA in amounts of roughly 0.5 to 1 ug was reverse transcribed with random hexamers. TCRdb reanalysed the immunoSEQ multiplex PCR reads using MiXCR and keeps one entry per CDR3 protein. The sample shows around 200,000 distinct CDR3 sequences, around 90% of them seen only once. Germline V gene data show CDR1 as PRHDT and CDR2 as FYEKMQ (reference sequence). With 4 bases clipped from V and 2 bases from J, the junction kept 10 bases outside the gene matches. The CDR3 has 17 residues. CD8+ and CD4+ blood T cells underwent TCR beta sequencing. Treatment-naive patients with stable or active relapsing-remitting disease were the multiple sclerosis controls.

Sequenced sample: CD8+ T cells from PBMCs. The receptor was derived from a human donor with multiple sclerosis. The chain couples TRBV13 to TRBJ2-2, with 7 positions matching TRBD1. CDR3 residues: CASSSTLGTDNTGELFF. The CDR3 DNA follows: TGTGCCAGCAGCTCGACTCTCGGGACAGATAACACCGGGGAGCTGTTTTTT. Complete variable domain (other parts from reference TRBV13 and TRBJ2-2): AAGVIQSPRHLIKEKRETATLKCYPIPRHDTVYWYQQGPGQDPQFLISFYEKMQSDKGSIPDRFSAQQFSDYHSELNMSSLELGDSALYFCASSSTLGTDNTGELFFGEGSRLTVL.